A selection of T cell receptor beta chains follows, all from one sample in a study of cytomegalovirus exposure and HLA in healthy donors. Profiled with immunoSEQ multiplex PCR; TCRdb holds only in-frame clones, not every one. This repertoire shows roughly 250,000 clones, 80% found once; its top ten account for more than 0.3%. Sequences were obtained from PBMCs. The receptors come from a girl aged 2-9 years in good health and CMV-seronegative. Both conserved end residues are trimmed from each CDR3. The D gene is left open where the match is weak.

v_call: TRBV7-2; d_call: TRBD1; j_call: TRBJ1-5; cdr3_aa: ASSFSGTGYQPQH
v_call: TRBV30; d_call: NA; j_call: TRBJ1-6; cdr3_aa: AWAAGSLH
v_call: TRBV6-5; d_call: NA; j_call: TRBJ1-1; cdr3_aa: ASRVTGYTGTEAF
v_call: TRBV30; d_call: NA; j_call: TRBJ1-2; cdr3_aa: AWSSRPPYGYT
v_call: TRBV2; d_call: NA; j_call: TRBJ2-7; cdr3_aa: ASIGLSYEQY
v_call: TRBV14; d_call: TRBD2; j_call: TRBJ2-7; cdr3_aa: ASSPVFSGRFYEQY
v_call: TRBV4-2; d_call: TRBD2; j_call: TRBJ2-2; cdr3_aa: ASRLAGEEIGELF
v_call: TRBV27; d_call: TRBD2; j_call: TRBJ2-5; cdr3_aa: ASKLAIQETQY
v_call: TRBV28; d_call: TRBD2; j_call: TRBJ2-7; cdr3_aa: ASSLIREGIEKQY
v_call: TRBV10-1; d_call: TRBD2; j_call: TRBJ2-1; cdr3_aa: ASSSGTSVDNEQF
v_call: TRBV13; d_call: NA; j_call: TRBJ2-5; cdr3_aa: ASSHLTGGKETQY
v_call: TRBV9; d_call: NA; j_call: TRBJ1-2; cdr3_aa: ASSAITAGDNGYT
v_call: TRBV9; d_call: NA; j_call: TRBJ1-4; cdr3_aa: ASSRDTTKLF
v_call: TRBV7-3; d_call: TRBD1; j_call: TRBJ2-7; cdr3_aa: ASSSQGGSYEQY
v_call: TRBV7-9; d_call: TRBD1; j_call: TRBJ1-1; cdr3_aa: ASSLNRGRS
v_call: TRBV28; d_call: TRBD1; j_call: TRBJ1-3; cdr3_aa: ASASTGSSGNTIY
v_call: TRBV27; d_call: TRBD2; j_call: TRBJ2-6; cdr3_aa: ASSKLGLAGAGANVLT
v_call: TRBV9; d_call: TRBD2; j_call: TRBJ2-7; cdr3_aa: ASSVGLAGNEQY
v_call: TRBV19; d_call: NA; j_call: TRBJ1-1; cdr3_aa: ASSIPRRGRPPGNTEAF
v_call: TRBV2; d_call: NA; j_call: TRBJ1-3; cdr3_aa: ASSELHFTIY
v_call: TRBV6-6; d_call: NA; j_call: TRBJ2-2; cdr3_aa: ASSPPVGLNTGELF
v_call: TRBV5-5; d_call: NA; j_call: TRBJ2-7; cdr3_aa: ASSFNRETYYEQY
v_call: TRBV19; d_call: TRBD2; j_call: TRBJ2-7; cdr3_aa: ASTPAASGDHEQY
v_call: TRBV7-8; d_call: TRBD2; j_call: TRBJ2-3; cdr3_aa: ASSPTSGGWGTDTQY
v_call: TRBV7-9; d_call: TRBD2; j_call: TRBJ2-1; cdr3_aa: ASSPGLAGGNNEQF
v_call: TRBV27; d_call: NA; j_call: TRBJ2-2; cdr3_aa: ASKLGSNTGELF
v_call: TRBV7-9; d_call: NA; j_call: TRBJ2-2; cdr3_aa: ASSLVTGRGIAGELF
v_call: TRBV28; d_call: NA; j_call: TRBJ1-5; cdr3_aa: ASSPVGQGRRQPQH
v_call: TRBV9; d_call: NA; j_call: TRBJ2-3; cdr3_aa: ASSVAGLGADTQY
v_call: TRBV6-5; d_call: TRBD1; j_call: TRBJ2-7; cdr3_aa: ASSYQGQGSEQY
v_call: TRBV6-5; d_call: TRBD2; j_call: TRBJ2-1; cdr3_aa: ASSYSGGGYNEQF
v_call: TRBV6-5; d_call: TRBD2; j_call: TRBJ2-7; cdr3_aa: ASSYGAGGPGYEQY
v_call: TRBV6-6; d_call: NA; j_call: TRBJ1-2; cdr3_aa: ASSPFYSRYGYT
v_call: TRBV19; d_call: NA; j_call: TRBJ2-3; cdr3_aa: ASSARQVSTDTQY
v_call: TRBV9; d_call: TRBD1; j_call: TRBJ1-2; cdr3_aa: ASSVDNRGYYGYT
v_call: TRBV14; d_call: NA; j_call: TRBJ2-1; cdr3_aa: ASSFRGNRNEQF
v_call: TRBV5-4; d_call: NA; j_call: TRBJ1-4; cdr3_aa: ASSSLTGGKEKLF
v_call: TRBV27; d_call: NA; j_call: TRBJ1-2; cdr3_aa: ASSLSFQGGYGYT
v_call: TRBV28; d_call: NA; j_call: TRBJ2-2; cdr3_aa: ASSILQGSGELF
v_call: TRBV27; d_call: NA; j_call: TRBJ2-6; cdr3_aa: ASSLYAAYSGANVLT
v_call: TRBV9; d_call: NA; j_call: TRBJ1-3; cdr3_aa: ASSVDLTGSSGNTIY